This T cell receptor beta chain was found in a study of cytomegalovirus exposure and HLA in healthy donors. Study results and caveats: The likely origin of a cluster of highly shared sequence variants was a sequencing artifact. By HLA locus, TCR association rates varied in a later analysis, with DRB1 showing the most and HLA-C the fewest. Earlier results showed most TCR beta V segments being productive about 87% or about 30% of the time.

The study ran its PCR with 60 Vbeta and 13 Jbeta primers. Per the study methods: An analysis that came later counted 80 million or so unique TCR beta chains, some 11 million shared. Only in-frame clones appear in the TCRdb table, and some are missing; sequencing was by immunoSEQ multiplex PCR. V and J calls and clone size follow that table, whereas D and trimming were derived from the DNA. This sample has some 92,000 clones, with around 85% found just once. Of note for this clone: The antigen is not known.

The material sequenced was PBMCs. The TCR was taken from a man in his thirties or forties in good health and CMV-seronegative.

CDR3 in amino acids: CASSLGVVTGNQPQHF. In DNA form, the CDR3 reads TGTGCCAGCAGTTTGGGAGTAGTGACAGGGAATCAGCCCCAGCATTTT. The chain uses TRBV28 and TRBJ1-5; 7 nucleotides match TRBD1. The trim removed 3 bases at V and 4 bases at J, leaving 9 bases unmatched. The germline V gene encodes CDR1 MDHEN and CDR2 SYDVKM. The CDR3 spans 16 residues.